This section outlines one T cell receptor (beta chain) sequence together with its context. The protocol was immunoSEQ multiplex PCR, while the TCRdb copy is restricted to in-frame clones and leaves out a portion. Altogether about 580,000 clones are present, 95% to 98% being singletons, with the ten largest covering roughly 0.29%. This record comes from a study of shared clonotypes between healthy human individuals. Positively selected for CCR7, the CD45RO-negative cells used as naive CD8 cells excluded terminally differentiated effector memory CD45RA+ cells. The sequencing input was naive CD8+ T cells sorted from blood. The clonotype originates from a man aged 30-40 years in good health.

CDR3 loop: CASSELAGHNEQFF. The CDR3 region has the DNA TGTGCCAGCAGTGAGTTAGCAGGACACAATGAGCAGTTCTTC. V and J are TRBV6-1 and TRBJ2-1, with D unclear. The V end was cut by 3 bases, the J end by 5 bases, with 11 bases between. The CDR3 covers 14 residues. Germline V gives CDR1 MNHNS, CDR2 SASEGT.